This T cell receptor (beta chain) was profiled in a study of shared clonotypes between healthy human individuals. The germline V gene encodes CDR1 SQVTM and CDR2 ANQGSEA. V lost 6 bases to trimming and J lost 5 bases, with 19 bases between them. The CDR3 covers 14 residues. Generated by immunoSEQ multiplex PCR, the TCRdb table keeps only in-frame clones and is missing some. The table has around 2.1 million clones, about 93% seen once; the top ten hold around 1.7%. As defined, naive CD8 cells were CD45RO-negative and positively selected for CCR7, with terminally differentiated effector memory CD45RA+ cells excluded.

The specimen sequenced was naive CD8+ T cells from PBMCs. This chain joins TRBV29-1 and TRBJ2-5; possible D gene TRBD1, 6 bases. The TCR originated in a man between 18 and 35 years old in good health. Some clones in this sample may be carry-over from other donors' samples. The CDR3 is CSVDNEGQWETQYF. The CDR3 DNA sequence: TGCAGCGTAGACAATGAAGGACAGTGGGAGACCCAGTACTTC.